The 17 T cell receptor beta chains listed next were all sequenced from one sample in a study of blood T cell repertoires in COVID-19. TCRdb's table, derived via immunoSEQ multiplex PCR, lists solely in-frame clones and lacks some. The sample lists 160,000 or so clones; approximately 80% were seen once. Material for sequencing was PBMCs or T cells enriched from blood (not recorded which). The receptors derive from a man in his forties or fifties who had recovered from COVID-19.

In this sample, this clone turned up a few times. The CDR3 spells CASSPKRGGPADTQYF. DNA for the CDR3: TGTGCCAGCTCACCCAAGCGGGGAGGCCCCGCAGATACGCAGTATTTT. The chain carries TRBV18 and TRBJ2-3, with TRBD2 matching 7 bases. The V segment lost 3 bases and the J segment 4 bases; nucleotides outside the gene matches: 10. The CDR3 loop spans 16 amino acids. CDR1 is KGHSH, CDR2 LQKENI, per germline.

The genes are TRBV7-9 and TRBJ2-1, with 8 positions matching TRBD1. Trimming at V came to 3 bases and at J to 5 bases, leaving 6 bases not matched to a gene. CDR1 is SEHNR and CDR2 is FQNEAQ in the germline V gene (reference sequence). The CDR3 sequence is 15 residues long. CDR3 sequence: CASSFTQGAHNEQFF. The CDR3 DNA reads as TGTGCCAGCAGCTTTACCCAGGGGGCCCACAATGAGCAGTTCTTC. The entire variable domain, with the rest obtained from reference TRBV7-9 and TRBJ2-1, is as follows: DTGVSQNPRHKITKRGQNVTFRCDPISEHNRLYWYRQTLGQGPEFLTYFQNEAQLEKSRLLSDRFSAERPKGSFSTLEIQRTEQGDSAMYLCASSFTQGAHNEQFFGPGTRLTVL.

The chain has TRBV11-3 and TRBJ1-6; D unclear. This CDR3 spans 18 amino acids. Deletions cut 4 bases from V and 4 bases from J, with 20 bases between. From germline, CDR1 is SGHNT and CDR2 YENEEA. CDR3 in DNA: TGTGCCAGCAGCTCCCATGCTTTGGTACCGGAGTATAATTCACCCCTCCACTTT. As protein: CASSSHALVPEYNSPLHF.

The V and J genes are TRBV6-5 and TRBJ2-3; maybe TRBD1 (6 bases). The CDR3 sequence is 15 residues long. V was clipped by 6 bases and J by 6 bases, with 19 bases between them. The germline V gene has CDR1 MNHEY and CDR2 SVGAGI. The CDR3 reads CASSRQVPSPDTQYF. The DNA for the CDR3 is TGTGCCAGCAGCCGACAGGTACCCTCACCGGATACGCAGTATTTT.

This CDR3 is CASRQSTNTGELFF. The CDR3 DNA reads as TGTGCCAGCAGACAATCAACGAACACCGGGGAGCTGTTTTTT. The chain joins TRBV4-2 to TRBJ2-2, with D unclear. Trimming took off 6 bases at V and 0 bases at J, with 8 bases between the two ends. Looked up from germline, CDR1 is LGHNA and CDR2 is YNFKEQ. CDR3 length: 14 amino acids.

This clone was counted a single time. This sequence joins TRBV9 and TRBJ2-1; weak D call: TRBD2 (6 bases). V was cut by 0 bases and J by 9 bases, with 19 bases left in between. Germline loops: CDR1 SGDLS, CDR2 YYNGEE. The CDR3 length is 16 residues. CDR3 sequence reads: CASSVGSLATTPEQFF. In DNA form, the CDR3 reads TGTGCCAGCAGCGTAGGAAGCCTAGCGACCACGCCTGAGCAGTTCTTC.

The CDR3 here is CASSLIGGRSTGELFF. In nucleotides, the CDR3 is TGTGCCAGCAGCTTAATAGGGGGCAGGAGCACCGGGGAGCTGTTTTTT. The rearrangement uses TRBV7-3 and TRBJ2-2; TRBD1 matches 7 bases. This CDR3 region has 16 residues. After removal of 1 base from V and 4 bases from J, the junction contained 6 bases not matched to a gene. Germline V gene sequence: CDR1 SGHTA, CDR2 FQGTGA. Full variable domain (missing parts from reference TRBV7-3 and TRBJ2-2): GAGVSQTPSNKVTEKGKYVELRCDPISGHTALYWYRQSLGQGPEFLIYFQGTGAADDSGLPNDRFFAVRPEGSVSTLKIQRTERGDSAVYLCASSLIGGRSTGELFFGEGSRLTVL.

This chain links TRBV30 with TRBJ1-3; D gene uncertain. The CDR3 is 13 amino acids. V was cut by 2 bases and J by 1 base, with 6 bases left in between. Germline V gene sequence: CDR1 GTSNPN, CDR2 SVGIG (reference sequence). The CDR3 DNA sequence: TGTGCCTGGAGTCGGGTATCTGGAAACACCATATATTTT. Encoded protein: CAWSRVSGNTIYF.

This clone was observed once. This chain uses TRBV13 with TRBJ1-3; no clear D gene. CDR3 size: 11 residues. CDR1 and CDR2 from the germline V gene are PRHDT and FYEKMQ (reference sequence). Between the trimmed V and J ends, which lost 5 bases and 9 bases, there was a span of 8 bases. CDR3 residues: CASSRVGTIYF. The CDR3 DNA sequence: TGTGCCAGCAGCCGAGTTGGCACCATATATTTT. Full variable domain (rest looked up from reference TRBV13 and TRBJ1-3): AAGVIQSPRHLIKEKRETATLKCYPIPRHDTVYWYQQGPGQDPQFLISFYEKMQSDKGSIPDRFSAQQFSDYHSELNMSSLELGDSALYFCASSRVGTIYFGEGSWLTVV.

Written as DNA, the CDR3 is TGCAGCGTTTGGGACACAAAGAACACTGAAGCTTTCTTT. Translated, it gives CSVWDTKNTEAFF. The rearrangement joins TRBV29-1 to TRBJ1-1, with a possible D match to TRBD1 (6 bases). The V end lost 5 bases, the J end lost 1 base, and 11 bases lay between the germline ends. Germline-derived CDR1 and CDR2 are SQVTM and ANQGSEA. The CDR3 is 13 amino acids.

The chain carries TRBV11-2 and TRBJ2-7, with 7 bases aligning to TRBD2. The CDR3 runs to 14 residues. The junction had 7 bases not matched to a gene; V was cut back by 6 bases and J by 2 bases. The germline CDR1 and CDR2 sequences are SGHAT and FQNNGV. The CDR3 reads CASRPAGLPYEQYF. The CDR3 DNA sequence: TGTGCCAGCAGACCAGCGGGGCTACCCTACGAGCAGTACTTC.

The chain combines TRBV7-9 with TRBJ1-4; 8 positions agree with TRBD1. The CDR3 totals 16 residues. Germline-derived CDR1 and CDR2 are SEHNR and FQNEAQ (reference sequence). J gave up 8 bases and V 5 bases, and 13 bases lay outside the gene matches. CDR3 sequence reads: CASSPGTGPQGEKLFF. Here the CDR3 DNA reads TGTGCCAGCAGCCCCGGGACAGGCCCCCAGGGGGAAAAACTGTTTTTT.

The V and J genes are TRBV10-2 and TRBJ2-2; weak D call: TRBD1 (6 bases). CDR1 and CDR2 from the germline V gene are WSHSY and SAAADI. This CDR3 region has 15 residues. Trimming removed 2 bases at V and 5 bases at J, with 12 bases between. The CDR3 reads CASSERGQTTGELFF. CDR3 nucleotide sequence: TGCGCCAGCAGTGAGAGGGGACAAACTACCGGGGAGCTGTTTTTT.

A few counts support this clone. The chain carries TRBV7-6 and TRBJ2-3; D gene uncertain. Germline lookup yields CDR1 SGHVS and CDR2 FNYEAQ. The CDR3 has 13 amino acids. Trimming left V 3 bases short and J 1 base short, with 5 bases between. The DNA for the CDR3 is TGTGCCAGCAGCTTTACGGGCACAGATACGCAGTATTTT. Translation gives CASSFTGTDTQYF.

This clone appeared a few times. The chain recombines TRBV7-2 with TRBJ2-1; 10 bases align to TRBD2. CDR1 SGHTA and CDR2 FQGNSA come from the germline V gene. Trimming removed 5 bases from V and 7 bases from J; junction bases left unmatched: 14. This CDR3 has 17 residues. The CDR3 sequence is CASSPDRWLAGENEQFF. The CDR3 DNA reads as TGTGCCAGCAGCCCCGACCGGTGGCTAGCGGGGGAGAATGAGCAGTTCTTC.

The chain links TRBV30 to TRBJ2-1, with 13 bases lining up with TRBD2. The germline CDR1 and CDR2 sequences are GTSNPN and SVGIG (reference sequence). V dropped 5 bases and J dropped 13; count of bases not matched to a gene: 5. This CDR3 is 12 amino acids long. Here the CDR3 reads CAWGRLAGGQFF. In nucleotides, the CDR3 is TGTGCCTGGGGGAGACTAGCGGGGGGTCAGTTCTTC.

The chain couples TRBV18 to TRBJ2-3; possible D gene TRBD1, 5 bases. Trimming pared 2 bases from V and 5 bases from J, leaving 11 bases between. There are 14 residues in the CDR3. The germline V gene has CDR1 KGHSH and CDR2 LQKENI. The CDR3: CASSPSRVGDTQYF. CDR3 coding DNA: TGTGCCAGCTCACCAAGCAGGGTGGGAGATACGCAGTATTTT.